This TCR beta chain emerged from a study of blood T cell repertoires in COVID-19. Study in general: PBMCs, B-cell-depleted T cells, or T cells provided the cDNA or gDNA that made up the material.

Seattle researchers signed up patients amid active infection and tracked them longitudinally. In the original workflow: It was from reference gene primer amplification that nucleated cell counts were estimated. TCRdb keeps only in-frame clones here, not all; method: immunoSEQ multiplex PCR. V and J calls and clone size are copied from that table; D and trimming were computed from the DNA. The data hold over 200,000 clones, with about 93% observed a single time. The CDR3 runs 16 residues. Germline V gene sequence: CDR1 SGHDT, CDR2 YYEEEE. With V trimmed by 0 bases and J by 3 bases, 7 bases remained unmatched.

The chain recombines TRBV5-6 with TRBJ2-3; TRBD1 aligns across 7 bases. This TCR came from a man aged 60-69 years with COVID-19, enrolled during active disease. The source material was peripheral blood. CDR3 region: CASSLVYEGATDTQYF. The DNA of the CDR3 is TGTGCCAGCAGCTTGGTCTATGAGGGGGCGACAGATACGCAGTATTTT.